Listed here are 32 T cell receptor beta chains from one sample, sequenced in a study of cytomegalovirus exposure and HLA in healthy donors. The primer mix had 60 Vbeta and 13 Jbeta primers. TCRdb keeps only in-frame clones here, not all; method: immunoSEQ multiplex PCR. Altogether about 200,000 clones are present, around 87% being singletons, with the ten largest covering roughly 0.98%. The sequenced sample consisted of PBMCs. The receptors derive from a boy between 2 and 10 years old in good health and CMV-seronegative.

The chain couples TRBV5-1 to TRBJ2-2, with D perhaps TRBD2 (7 bases). The germline gives CDR1 SGHRS, CDR2 YFSETQ. The CDR3 is 21 residues long. Trimming cost V 1 base and J 1 base, with 26 bases left between them. CDR3 coding DNA: TGCGCCAGCAGCTTGTACGGGGGCAAGCGGGACGGACTTCTGAACACCGGGGAGCTGTTTTTT. Protein product: CASSLYGGKRDGLLNTGELFF.

This sequence joins TRBV21-1 and TRBJ2-7; TRBD2 is the table's D call and was not checked against the DNA. TRBV21-1 is reported as a pseudogene. The CDR3 is 14 amino acids. CDR3 amino acids: CASSCVKNSYEQYF. In nucleotides, the CDR3 is TGTGCCAGCAGCTGCGTGAAGAACTCCTACGAGCAGTACTTC.

This chain joins TRBV19 and TRBJ2-7; D is uncertain. CDR1 LNHDA and CDR2 SQIVND come from the germline V gene (reference sequence). The length of the CDR3 is 12 residues. V gave up 10 bases and J gave up 5 bases, with 15 bases separating them. In nucleotides, the CDR3 is TGTGCCATAGCAACACCTACTAACGAGCAGTACTTC. It yields the protein CAIATPTNEQYF.

The genes are TRBV14 and TRBJ2-5; TRBD2 is a possible D gene (5 bases). From germline, CDR1 is SGHDN and CDR2 FVKESK. This CDR3 comprises 13 residues. Trimming removed 5 bases from V and 2 bases from J, with 9 bases in between. The CDR3 nucleotides are TGTGCCAGCAGCGTGGACTTTCAAGAGACCCAGTACTTC. Encoded protein: CASSVDFQETQYF.

As for this clone: At one of its ends the junction is not consistent with the germline gene, which may arise from a read error. V and J are TRBV7-9 and TRBJ2-3, with D unclear. Germline V CDR1 and CDR2: SEHNR, FQNEAQ (reference sequence). CDR3 length: 14 amino acids. In DNA form, the CDR3 reads TGTTCCAGCAGCTTAGTGCGAATGTGGGATACGCAGTATTTT. It is translated as CSSSLVRMWDTQYF.

This clone was seen only once. The rearrangement links TRBV7-9 to TRBJ2-3, with 8 bases lining up with TRBD2. Germline V lookup: CDR1 SEHNR, CDR2 FQNEAQ (reference sequence). There are 16 residues in the CDR3. V shed 2 bases and J 2 bases; nucleotides not matched to a gene: 6. CDR3 sequence reads: CASSLRAAGATDTQYF. DNA of the CDR3: TGTGCCAGCAGCTTAAGGGCAGCGGGGGCCACAGATACGCAGTATTTT.

A word on this clone: Other nucleotide sequences from this sample produce the same CDR3. V usage is TRBV5-4 and J usage is TRBJ2-2; the D is unclear. V lost 2 bases and J lost 2, with 4 bases in between. This CDR3 spans 13 amino acids. Germline CDR1 SGHNT, CDR2 YYREEE (reference sequence). This chain's CDR3 is CASSLLNTGELFF. As DNA, the CDR3 is TGTGCCAGCAGCTTACTCAACACCGGGGAGCTGTTTTTT.

The chain employs TRBV5-8 and TRBJ2-2, with TRBD1 matching 7 bases. This CDR3 has 16 residues. Germline CDR1 is SGHTS and CDR2 is YDEGEE. J gave up 1 base and V 3 bases, and 6 bases lay outside the gene matches. The CDR3 loop reads CASSYKTGVNTGELFF. Here the CDR3 DNA reads TGTGCCAGCAGCTACAAAACAGGGGTGAACACCGGGGAGCTGTTTTTT.

The chain has TRBV9 and TRBJ1-1, with D possibly being TRBD1 (5 bases). V was pared by 2 bases and J by 4 bases, with 12 bases between. The CDR3 extends over 14 amino acids. Germline assignment: CDR1 SGDLS and CDR2 YYNGEE. CDR3 DNA: TGTGCCAGCAGCGTTGCCAGGGTTGGCACTGAAGCTTTCTTT. This gives the protein CASSVARVGTEAFF.

The genes are TRBV7-6 and TRBJ2-7, with D tentatively TRBD1 (6 bases). The V end was cut by 5 bases, the J end by 1 base, with 15 bases between. The CDR3 is made up of 15 amino acids. Germline V gene lookup returns CDR1 SGHVS and CDR2 FNYEAQ. The DNA of the CDR3 is TGTGCCAGCAGCACGATACCGGACAGTTCCTACGAGCAGTACTTC. Its protein is CASSTIPDSSYEQYF.

J is TRBJ2-5 and V is TRBV9; 8 positions agree with TRBD1. The J call is in doubt because the DNA end fits TRBJ2-7 better. Germline CDR1 reads SGDLS; CDR2 reads YYNGEE. The CDR3 has 15 amino acids. CDR3 in DNA: TGTGCCAGCAGCCCACCCGGGACAGGACTCTACGAGCAGTACTTC. Translation: CASSPPGTGLYEQYF.

A remark on this clone: The junction does not match germline at one end; this may be a read error. The V and J genes are TRBV7-9 and TRBJ2-1; 11 bases are a match to TRBD2. Germline V gene data show CDR1 as SEHNR and CDR2 as FQNEAQ (reference sequence). This CDR3 spans 17 amino acids. The CDR3 nucleotides read TGTTCCAGCAGCCCGAGCCCCGGGACTAGCGGATACAATGAGCAGTTCTTC. Residues: CSSSPSPGTSGYNEQFF.

The chain is built from TRBV11-2 and TRBJ2-2; D gene unclear. The CDR3 sequence is 15 residues long. V was trimmed by 5 bases and J by 6 bases, leaving 16 bases between them. Germline V gives CDR1 SGHAT, CDR2 FQNNGV. In DNA form, the CDR3 reads TGTGCCAGCAGCCAAGAGTGGTCTGCGGCCGGGGAGCTGTTTTTT. Protein: CASSQEWSAAGELFF.

This clone showed up just a few times. The gene calls are TRBV6-1 and TRBJ1-1, with 7 bases that match TRBD1. Trimming at V came to 6 bases and at J to 3 bases, leaving 7 bases not matched to a gene. The CDR3 totals 14 residues. The germline CDR1 and CDR2 sequences are MNHNS and SASEGT. CDR3 sequence (DNA): TGTGCCAGCAGCCGTGGACAGGACTACACTGAAGCTTTCTTT. Its translation is CASSRGQDYTEAFF.

V is TRBV2 and J is TRBJ1-5, with a tentative D call TRBD1 (5 bases). Trimming cost V 2 bases and J 7 bases, with 12 bases left between them. There are 14 residues in the CDR3. Germline CDR1 reads SNHLY; CDR2 reads FYNNEI. The CDR3 DNA reads as TGTGCCAGCAGTGAAACATCAGGGAAGCAGCCCCAGCATTTT. The encoded protein is CASSETSGKQPQHF.

The rearrangement joins TRBV27 to TRBJ1-5; 8 bases are a match to TRBD1. V shed 6 bases and J 4 bases; nucleotides not matched to a gene: 2. The CDR3 runs 13 residues. CDR1 and CDR2 (germline): MNHEY, SMNVEV (reference sequence). CDR3 sequence reads: CASRTGENQPQHF. In DNA form, the CDR3 reads TGTGCCAGCAGGACAGGGGAAAATCAGCCCCAGCATTTT.

The count of this clone is one. The chain couples TRBV6-1 to TRBJ2-7, with D hard to call. The ends were cut back, 2 bases at V and 2 bases at J, with 7 bases in the middle. This CDR3 comprises 13 residues. Looked up from germline, CDR1 is MNHNS and CDR2 is SASEGT. The CDR3 DNA reads TGTGCCAGCAGTGAAAGACTTACCTACGAGCAGTACTTC. This gives the protein CASSERLTYEQYF.

The genes are TRBV18 and TRBJ1-2, with a weak D call TRBD1 (6 bases). Germline V gene lookup returns CDR1 KGHSH and CDR2 LQKENI. V was shortened by 6 bases and J by 0 bases, with 17 bases between the two germline ends. The CDR3 runs 16 residues. For the CDR3, the DNA is TGTGCCAGCTCGGTTGTGGCAGGGGAGACTAACTATGGCTACACCTTC. Protein product: CASSVVAGETNYGYTF.

The chain couples TRBV2 to TRBJ2-7, with 9 bases aligning to TRBD2. V shed 7 bases and J 6 bases; nucleotides not matched to a gene: 7. This CDR3 is built from 13 residues. Germline values: CDR1 SNHLY, CDR2 FYNNEI. CDR3 nucleotide sequence: TGTGCCAGCACCCTAGCGGGGCGAGTCGAGCAGTACTTC. It encodes CASTLAGRVEQYF.

The chain is built from TRBV2 and TRBJ2-7; perhaps TRBD2 as D (6 bases). From germline, CDR1 is SNHLY and CDR2 FYNNEI. The CDR3 consists of 13 residues. Trimming left V 7 bases short and J 1 base short, with 11 bases between. In DNA form, the CDR3 reads TGTGCCAGCAACACGGGGAGGTCCTACGAGCAGTACTTC. It is translated as CASNTGRSYEQYF.

The chain is built from TRBV6-1 and TRBJ2-3, with 11 bases matching TRBD1. Germline V gene sequence: CDR1 MNHNS, CDR2 SASEGT. The CDR3 covers 15 residues. J was trimmed by 6 bases and V by 6 bases; bases with no gene match: 8. The CDR3 nucleotides read TGTGCCAGCAGGGGACAGGGGGTAGTATCGGATACGCAGTATTTT. This gives the protein CASRGQGVVSDTQYF.

This clone was counted between two and nine times. The chain has TRBV7-9 and TRBJ2-7; 10 bases line up with TRBD2. V was pared by 4 bases and J by 3 bases, with 9 bases of the junction left unmatched. The CDR3 spans 16 residues. Germline assignment: CDR1 SEHNR and CDR2 FQNEAQ (reference sequence). The CDR3 DNA reads as TGTGCCAGCAGCTCGTCAGCGGGAGGGCTAATCTACGAGCAGTACTTC. This encodes CASSSSAGGLIYEQYF.

This clone came up a few times. V usage is TRBV6-1 and J usage is TRBJ2-6; D possibly corresponds to TRBD1 (5 bases). Germline V gives CDR1 MNHNS, CDR2 SASEGT. Trimming removed 3 bases at V and 0 bases at J, with 6 bases between. The CDR3 runs to 15 residues. CDR3 region: CASSDRVSGANVLTF. CDR3 bases: TGTGCCAGCAGTGACAGGGTCTCTGGGGCCAACGTCCTGACTTTC.

DNA for the CDR3: TGTGCCAGCAGTGGACCCCTCCGAGGACAGCCGAACGACCCTGAAGCTTTCTTT. Protein: CASSGPLRGQPNDPEAFF. This chain uses TRBV6-1 with TRBJ1-1; possible D gene TRBD1, 6 bases. The germline V and J ends were trimmed by 4 bases and 6 bases, with 27 bases remaining between them. The CDR3 runs 18 residues. Germline CDR1 reads MNHNS; CDR2 reads SASEGT.

The V gene is TRBV7-2, the J gene TRBJ1-2; 9 nucleotides align to TRBD1. The CDR3 consists of 16 residues. V was pared by 5 bases and J by 3 bases, with 10 bases of the junction left unmatched. The germline gives CDR1 SGHTA, CDR2 FQGNSA. DNA of the CDR3: TGTGCCAGCAGCCGACCTCCGGGACAGGGCTACTATGGCTACACCTTC. Amino acids: CASSRPPGQGYYGYTF.

The chain recombines TRBV9 with TRBJ2-7; TRBD1 matches 7 bases. Per the germline V gene, CDR1 is SGDLS and CDR2 is YYNGEE. The V and J ends lost 0 bases and 3 bases, in that order; junction bases with no gene match: 9. The CDR3 spans 16 residues. The CDR3 nucleotides are TGTGCCAGCAGCGTAGAGGGGGACAGACCGATCTACGAGCAGTACTTC. This sequence encodes CASSVEGDRPIYEQYF.

The CDR3 sequence: CASSLVGEGETQYF. Here the CDR3 DNA reads TGTGCCAGCAGCTTGGTGGGGGAGGGAGAGACCCAGTACTTC. The J gene is TRBJ2-5, the V gene TRBV5-4, with 7 bases aligning to TRBD2. With 0 bases clipped from V and 4 bases from J, the junction kept 3 bases outside the gene matches. The CDR3 has 14 amino acids. Germline CDR1 is SGHNT and CDR2 is YYREEE (reference sequence). The whole variable domain, filled in from reference TRBV5-4 and TRBJ2-5, reads ETGVTQSPTHLIKTRGQQVTLRCSSQSGHNTVSWYQQALGQGPQFIFQYYREEENGRGNFPPRFSGLQFPNYSSELNVNALELDDSALYLCASSLVGEGETQYFGPGTRLLVL.

The chain couples TRBV7-6 to TRBJ2-1; possibly TRBD2 for D (5 bases). Germline V lookup: CDR1 SGHVS, CDR2 FNYEAQ. The CDR3 spans 14 residues. V was trimmed by 5 bases and J by 9 bases, leaving 17 bases between them. CDR3 in DNA: TGTGCCAGCAGCAGAGCCGGGATGACTCCTGAGCAGTTCTTC. Its protein product is CASSRAGMTPEQFF.

J is TRBJ2-3 and V is TRBV5-6; maybe TRBD2 (6 bases). The CDR3 has 15 amino acids. V lost 3 bases, J lost 0 bases, and 11 bases lay in between. CDR1 SGHDT and CDR2 YYEEEE come from the germline V gene. This CDR3 is CASSSLAASTDTQYF. The CDR3 region has the DNA TGTGCCAGCAGCTCACTAGCTGCTAGCACAGATACGCAGTATTTT.

This chain joins TRBV2 and TRBJ2-6; possibly TRBD1 for D (6 bases). V lost 7 bases, J lost 0 bases, and 10 bases lay in between. This CDR3 is 15 amino acids long. Looked up from germline, CDR1 is SNHLY and CDR2 is FYNNEI. The CDR3 reads CASKGGYSGANVLTF. The CDR3 DNA follows: TGTGCCAGCAAAGGGGGTTACTCTGGGGCCAACGTCCTGACTTTC. Supplemented by reference TRBV2 and TRBJ2-6, the full variable domain reads EPEVTQTPSHQVTQMGQEVILRCVPISNHLYFYWYRQILGQKVEFLVSFYNNEISEKSEIFDDQFSVERPDGSNFTLKIRSTKLEDSAMYFCASKGGYSGANVLTFGAGSRLTVL.

The J gene is TRBJ1-3, the V gene TRBV11-2, with 12 bases fitting TRBD1. The germline gives CDR1 SGHAT, CDR2 FQNNGV. J gave up 1 base and V 1 base, and 8 bases lay outside the gene matches. CDR3 length: 19 residues. CDR3 sequence (DNA): TGTGCCAGCAGCTTAGCGTTGGGACAGGGGGCGATTTCTGGAAACACCATATATTTT. Translated, it gives CASSLALGQGAISGNTIYF. Variable domain in full (rest from reference TRBV11-2 and TRBJ1-3): EAGVAQSPRYKIIEKRQSVAFWCNPISGHATLYWYQQILGQGPKLLIQFQNNGVVDDSQLPKDRFSAERLKGVDSTLKIQPAKLEDSAVYLCASSLALGQGAISGNTIYFGEGSWLTVV.

The genes are TRBV4-1 and TRBJ2-1; perhaps TRBD2 as D (7 bases). The CDR3 runs to 19 residues. The germline V and J ends were trimmed by 4 bases and 0 bases, with 22 bases remaining between them. The germline V gene encodes CDR1 MGHRA and CDR2 YSYEKL. CDR3: CASSRHRAVAGSSYNEQFF. The CDR3 coding sequence is TGCGCCAGCAGCCGCCACAGGGCGGTAGCGGGTAGCTCCTACAATGAGCAGTTCTTC.